These T cell receptor beta chains were read from a single sample in a study of cytomegalovirus exposure and HLA in healthy donors. Produced via immunoSEQ multiplex PCR; TCRdb's table is partial and in-frame only. The data show 150,000 to 200,000 clones, with roughly 83% seen just once and 2% to 2.5% held by the top ten. Sequencing used PBMCs. All receptors derive from a woman in her 50s in good health and CMV-seronegative. The CDR3 runs from the conserved cysteine through the conserved F or W. D genes are given only for firm matches. Size is stated for part of the rows, as once, few or many counts, or as a class when the clone is expanded.

J | D | V | size | CDR3 | DNA
TRBJ2-7 | TRBD2 | TRBV27 | NA | CASSLHSGGENYEQYF | TGTGCCAGCAGTTTACATAGCGGGGGGGAAAACTACGAGCAGTACTTC
TRBJ2-3 | TRBD1 | TRBV6-1 | NA | CASSAGGTSTDTQYF | TGTGCCAGCAGTGCAGGGGGAACTAGCACAGATACGCAGTATTTT
TRBJ1-1 | TRBD1 | TRBV29-1 | NA | CSVEPGQGSVEAFF | TGCAGCGTTGAGCCGGGACAGGGTTCTGTCGAAGCTTTCTTT
TRBJ1-1 | NA | TRBV5-4 | NA | CASSLRGDTEAFF | TGTGCCAGCAGCTTACGGGGGGACACTGAAGCTTTCTTT
TRBJ2-1 | TRBD2 | TRBV19 | NA | CASSIGWTSVNEQFF | TGTGCCAGTAGTATTGGATGGACTAGCGTTAATGAGCAGTTCTTC
TRBJ2-7 | TRBD1 | TRBV27 | NA | CASSQRGQGPYEQYF | TGTGCCAGCAGTCAGAGGGGACAGGGGCCCTACGAGCAGTACTTC
TRBJ2-1 | TRBD2 | TRBV7-8 | NA | CASSIRPSGVYNEQFF | TGTGCCAGCAGCATCCGCCCTAGCGGAGTCTACAATGAGCAGTTCTTC
TRBJ1-2 | TRBD1 | TRBV28 | NA | CASSSPGQGTYGYTF | TGTGCCAGCAGTTCTCCGGGACAGGGGACTTATGGCTACACCTTC
TRBJ1-2 | NA | TRBV28 | once | CASSLGGAGRDGYTF | TGTGCCAGCAGTTTAGGAGGGGCAGGGAGGGACGGCTACACCTTC
TRBJ2-3 | TRBD2 | TRBV4-3 | NA | CASSLKGLAVDTQYF | TGCGCCAGCAGCTTAAAAGGACTAGCGGTGGATACGCAGTATTTT
TRBJ2-7 | TRBD1 | TRBV19 | NA | CASSIGTGFGEQYF | TGTGCCAGTAGTATAGGGACAGGGTTCGGCGAGCAGTACTTC
TRBJ2-7 | TRBD2 | TRBV5-1 | NA | CASGLTSGKPHEQYF | TGCGCCAGCGGGTTGACTAGCGGGAAGCCACACGAGCAGTACTTC